This passage covers 32 T cell receptor beta chains from one sample sequenced in a study of blood T cell repertoires in COVID-19. The table came from immunoSEQ multiplex PCR; TCRdb's copy has only in-frame clones and leaves some out. The sample holds about 61,000 clones; roughly 86% are singletons and the top ten take about a fifth. The sample consisted of peripheral blood. These receptors were obtained from a woman between 50 and 59 years old with active or convalescent COVID-19.

The chain uses TRBV5-1 and TRBJ1-1; D might be TRBD1 (6 bases). V was cut by 5 bases and J by 1 base, with 12 bases left in between. The CDR3 totals 14 residues. Germline V gene data show CDR1 as SGHRS and CDR2 as YFSETQ. CDR3 loop: CASRETQGNTEAFF. In nucleotides, the CDR3 is TGCGCCAGCAGGGAAACACAGGGGAACACTGAAGCTTTCTTT.

The chain couples TRBV27 to TRBJ2-1; the D gene is possibly TRBD2 (7 bases). CDR1 is MNHEY, CDR2 SMNVEV, per germline (reference sequence). With 1 base removed from V and 12 bases from J, the gap between germline ends came to 19 bases. The CDR3 loop spans 15 amino acids. As DNA, the CDR3 is TGTGCCAGCAGTTTATGGGGGGGGCACGAGCTGGGGCAGTTCTTC. Protein product: CASSLWGGHELGQFF.

V and J are TRBV21-1 and TRBJ2-2; the table assigns TRBD2, which was not confirmed against the DNA. TRBV21-1 constitutes a pseudogene. The CDR3 length is 18 residues. The chain's CDR3 is CASSNSLTSGTYTGELFF. DNA of the CDR3: TGTGCCAGCAGCAATTCCCTTACTAGCGGGACATACACCGGGGAGCTGTTTTTT.

The chain uses TRBV4-2 and TRBJ1-5; no clear D gene. CDR1 and CDR2 from the germline V gene are LGHNA and YNFKEQ. The CDR3 consists of 13 residues. Trimming shortened V by 4 bases and J by 6 bases, and 10 bases separated the two germline ends. The CDR3 bases are TGTGCCAGCAGCCGAGACACGGGTCAGCCCCAGCATTTT. The encoded protein is CASSRDTGQPQHF.

This clone was detected only a few times. The chain recombines TRBV3-1 (or the pseudogene TRBV3-2) with TRBJ1-4; D may be TRBD1 (6 bases). CDR1 is LGHDT and CDR2 is YNNKEL in the germline V gene (reference sequence). The CDR3 sequence is 14 residues long. V shed 3 bases and J shed 8 bases, with 13 bases lying between them. CDR3 nucleotide sequence: TGTGCCAGCAGCCATCAGGGGTATGACGAAAAACTGTTTTTT. This translates into CASSHQGYDEKLFF.

The CDR3 DNA sequence: TGTGCCACCACCGCCCTTACAGGGGCCGACACTGAAGCTTTCTTT. The encoded protein is CATTALTGADTEAFF. The chain is built from TRBV6-5 and TRBJ1-1, with 7 nucleotides matching TRBD1. From germline, CDR1 is MNHEY and CDR2 SVGAGI. V shed 10 bases, J shed 3 bases, and the junction held 14 bases outside the gene matches. This CDR3 contains 15 residues.

The chain combines TRBV6-6 with TRBJ1-6; D not certain. The germline V gene has CDR1 MNHNY and CDR2 SVGAGI (reference sequence). The CDR3 is 15 amino acids. Trimming took off 5 bases at V and 3 bases at J, with 11 bases between the two ends. The CDR3, as DNA: TGTGCCAGCAGTATAGGGAGTCTCTATAATTCACCCCTCCACTTT. Translated, it gives CASSIGSLYNSPLHF.

The rearrangement joins TRBV2 to TRBJ2-7; 8 positions agree with TRBD2. There are 15 residues in the CDR3. Germline trimming cut 3 bases from V and 4 bases from J; bases unmatched to any gene: 8. Per germline, CDR1 SNHLY and CDR2 FYNNEI. CDR3 DNA: TGTGCCAGCAGTGACCCGGGACTAGTTGCATACGAGCAGTACTTC. This encodes CASSDPGLVAYEQYF.

The chain has TRBV29-1 and TRBJ2-1; no clear D gene. The V end lost 7 bases, the J end lost 0 bases, and 10 bases lay between the germline ends. Germline CDR1 and CDR2: SQVTM and ANQGSEA. The CDR3 has 13 residues. The CDR3 sequence: CSGYVVSYNEQFF. In DNA form, the CDR3 reads TGCAGCGGATATGTAGTCTCCTACAATGAGCAGTTCTTC.

The chain carries TRBV15 and TRBJ2-3, with a tentative D call TRBD1 (5 bases). From germline, CDR1 is LNHNV and CDR2 YYDKDF (reference sequence). The length of the CDR3 is 17 residues. The V end lost 5 bases, the J end lost 3 bases, and 21 bases lay between the germline ends. The chain's CDR3 is CATSRVRRQTPTDTQYF. DNA for the CDR3: TGTGCCACCAGCCGAGTCCGCCGACAGACTCCAACAGATACGCAGTATTTT.

For this clone: At one end the junction does not follow the germline gene, possibly because of a read error. The chain couples TRBV7-8 to TRBJ1-3; D not resolved. The CDR3 runs to 15 residues. Germline CDR1 SGHVS, CDR2 FQNEAQ. The CDR3 DNA sequence: TGTGCCAGCAGCTTTGGAGGGTCCCCTGGAAACACAATATATTTT. Translated: CASSFGGSPGNTIYF.

J is TRBJ2-1 and V is TRBV6-4; 11 bases fit TRBD2. The V gene's germline CDR1 is MRHNA and CDR2 SNTAGT. With V trimmed by 6 bases and J by 0 bases, 1 base remained unmatched. The CDR3 is 15 residues long. CDR3 sequence: CASSGTSGSYNEQFF. The CDR3 region has the DNA TGTGCCAGCAGCGGGACTAGCGGCTCCTACAATGAGCAGTTCTTC.

The chain carries TRBV10-1 and TRBJ1-1, with unresolved D. Germline CDR1 and CDR2: WNHNN and SYGVQD (reference sequence). V lost 2 bases, J lost 1 base, and 8 bases lay in between. The CDR3 runs to 14 residues. The CDR3 DNA sequence: TGCGCCAGCAGTGAGAGTAGACAGAACACTGAAGCTTTCTTT. It specifies CASSESRQNTEAFF.

The chain is built from TRBV29-1 and TRBJ1-2; TRBD1 agrees at 12 bases. V lost 1 base to trimming and J lost 13 bases; unmatched junction nucleotides: 7. CDR3 length: 13 residues. In germline, CDR1 is SQVTM, CDR2 ANQGSEA. In nucleotides, the CDR3 is TGCAGCGTTGAAGTCCGGGACAGGGGGCCCGGCACCTTC. This gives the protein CSVEVRDRGPGTF.

The CDR3 is CASSTQVYHEQYF. The CDR3 region has the DNA TGTGCCAGCAGTACACAGGTTTACCACGAGCAGTACTTC. The chain carries TRBV2 and TRBJ2-7, with a possible D match to TRBD1 (5 bases). This CDR3 contains 13 residues. Between the trimmed V and J ends, which lost 5 bases and 5 bases, there was a span of 13 bases. CDR1 and CDR2 from the germline V gene are SNHLY and FYNNEI.

The chain links TRBV27 to TRBJ1-1; D gene unclear. CDR1 and CDR2 from the germline V gene are MNHEY and SMNVEV (reference sequence). CDR3 length equals 13 residues. With 6 bases removed from V and 1 base from J, the gap between germline ends came to 9 bases. Here the CDR3 reads CASSLEANTEAFF. In nucleotides, the CDR3 is TGTGCCAGCAGCTTGGAGGCGAACACTGAAGCTTTCTTT.

The sample holds many counts of this clone. This CDR3 reads CASSLTEVQGANYGYTF. The CDR3 DNA is TGTGCCAGTAGTCTCACAGAGGTACAGGGAGCTAACTATGGCTACACCTTC. J is TRBJ1-2 and V is TRBV19; the D gene is possibly TRBD1 (6 bases). Germline V lookup: CDR1 LNHDA, CDR2 SQIVND (reference sequence). Trimming removed 5 bases at V and 0 bases at J, with 19 bases between. The CDR3 contains 17 residues.

The chain uses TRBV5-1 and TRBJ2-7; tentative D call: TRBD1 (6 bases). The CDR3 consists of 14 residues. V lost 4 bases and J 6 bases, leaving 17 bases between the germline ends. Per the germline V gene, CDR1 is SGHRS and CDR2 is YFSETQ. Here the CDR3 reads CASSTQGTSSEQYF. The DNA of the CDR3 is TGCGCCAGCAGCACCCAGGGGACCAGTTCCGAGCAGTACTTC.

V usage is TRBV13 and J usage is TRBJ2-4, with D possibly being TRBD2 (5 bases). V was shortened by 6 bases and J by 3 bases, with 15 bases between the two germline ends. CDR3 length: 15 residues. CDR1 PRHDT and CDR2 FYEKMQ come from the germline V gene (reference sequence). The CDR3 region has the DNA TGTGCCAGCAGGCTACGAAGGGAGAGCAAAAACATTCAGTACTTC. This translates into CASRLRRESKNIQYF.

This clone was detected a few times. The chain recombines TRBV2 with TRBJ2-2; 10 bases line up with TRBD2. Germline V CDR1 and CDR2: SNHLY, FYNNEI. The length of the CDR3 is 16 residues. Trimming took 5 bases from V and 0 from J; bases not matched to a gene: 3. CDR3 nucleotides: TGTGCCAGCAGTTCCGGGACTAGCGCGAACACCGGGGAGCTGTTTTTT. Amino acids: CASSSGTSANTGELFF.

This clone was seen once. This chain uses TRBV19 with TRBJ1-2; D not certain. The CDR3 totals 13 residues. Germline V gene sequence: CDR1 LNHDA, CDR2 SQIVND (reference sequence). Trimming left V 8 bases short and J 6 bases short, with 16 bases between. CDR3 in DNA: TGTGCCAGTGGGCCTGGCAACGACCATGGCTACACCTTC. Translation: CASGPGNDHGYTF.

The CDR3 region is CASSVAIAGQGAGNEQFF. For the CDR3, the DNA is TGTGCCAGCAGCGTAGCTATCGCGGGACAGGGGGCAGGCAATGAGCAGTTCTTC. This chain joins TRBV9 and TRBJ2-1; TRBD1 matches at 12 bases. The CDR3 is made up of 18 amino acids. V shed 0 bases and J 6 bases; nucleotides not matched to a gene: 10. CDR1 and CDR2 (germline): SGDLS, YYNGEE.

This clone was counted only a few times. The rearrangement uses TRBV19 and TRBJ1-5; D unresolved. Trimming shortened V by 5 bases and J by 0 bases, and 20 bases separated the two germline ends. Germline CDR1 and CDR2: LNHDA and SQIVND (reference sequence). The length of the CDR3 is 18 residues. The CDR3 DNA is TGTGCCAGTAGTTCTAACTACATACGGGAGTATAGCAATCAGCCCCAGCATTTT. It is translated as CASSSNYIREYSNQPQHF.

This clone was picked up one time. The chain uses TRBV9 and TRBJ1-6; the match to TRBD1 covers 8 bases. The V gene's germline CDR1 is SGDLS and CDR2 YYNGEE. The CDR3 loop spans 17 amino acids. J was trimmed by 7 bases and V by 3 bases; bases with no gene match: 12. CDR3 sequence: CASSASGGVKANSPLHF. As DNA, the CDR3 is TGTGCCAGCAGCGCTTCAGGGGGCGTTAAGGCAAATTCACCCCTCCACTTT.

The V call is TRBV19, the J call TRBJ2-1, with 7 bases aligning to TRBD2. Losses at the gene ends were 2 bases for V and 8 bases for J; bases not matched to a gene: 6. Germline lookup yields CDR1 LNHDA and CDR2 SQIVND (reference sequence). This CDR3 has 14 amino acids. This CDR3 is CASSISGGSYEQFF. The DNA of the CDR3 is TGTGCCAGTAGTATATCTGGCGGGAGCTATGAGCAGTTCTTC.

The J gene is TRBJ2-7, the V gene TRBV29-1, with D tentatively TRBD2 (5 bases). V lost 6 bases and J lost 1, with 13 bases in between. This CDR3 contains 13 residues. Germline-derived CDR1 and CDR2 are SQVTM and ANQGSEA. DNA of the CDR3: TGCAGCGTACAAGTGAGGGAATCCTACGAGCAGTACTTC. The encoded protein is CSVQVRESYEQYF.

V is TRBV29-1 and J is TRBJ2-3; 10 nucleotides match TRBD2. This CDR3 is 19 amino acids long. The trim removed 1 base at V and 3 bases at J, leaving 16 bases unmatched. The germline V gene has CDR1 SQVTM and CDR2 ANQGSEA. CDR3 in amino acids: CSVEGTTTPRAGGTDTQYF. The CDR3 DNA follows: TGCAGCGTTGAAGGGACTACCACACCTCGAGCGGGGGGGACAGATACGCAGTATTTT.

The genes are TRBV19 and TRBJ2-3; TRBD1 might be the D (6 bases). The CDR3 is 15 amino acids. V lost 8 bases to trimming and J lost 4 bases, with 19 bases between them. The germline CDR1 and CDR2 sequences are LNHDA and SQIVND (reference sequence). The CDR3 is CASGGQGFRADTQYF. The CDR3 coding sequence is TGTGCCAGTGGTGGCCAGGGGTTTAGAGCAGATACGCAGTATTTT.

The genes are TRBV21-1 and TRBJ2-4; the DNA was not used to check the table's D call, TRBD1. TRBV21-1 is classified as a pseudogene. This CDR3 comprises 19 residues. The CDR3 DNA sequence: TGTGCCAGCAGCAAAGTAAAACAGGGGCGCAAGGGTCCCAAAAACATTCAGTACTTC. It translates to CASSKVKQGRKGPKNIQYF.

The CDR3 spells CASSPQSQETQYF. In DNA, the CDR3 is TGTGCCAGCAGCCCACAGTCTCAAGAGACCCAGTACTTC. V usage is TRBV7-3 and J usage is TRBJ2-5; D gene uncertain. The CDR3 is 13 amino acids. The V end lost 5 bases, the J end lost 2 bases, and 9 bases lay between the germline ends. Germline CDR1 and CDR2: SGHTA and FQGTGA.

The chain recombines TRBV7-9 with TRBJ2-7; 8 bases are a match to TRBD1. The germline CDR1 and CDR2 sequences are SEHNR and FQNEAQ (reference sequence). J gave up 2 bases and V 5 bases, and 8 bases lay outside the gene matches. This CDR3 comprises 15 residues. CDR3 DNA: TGTGCCAGCAGCACCGGGACAGGCGCTCCCTACGAGCAGTACTTC. Its protein is CASSTGTGAPYEQYF.

The rearrangement joins TRBV12-3 or TRBV12-4 to TRBJ1-2, with D tentatively TRBD1 (6 bases). V lost 7 bases, J lost 4 bases, and 13 bases lay in between. The CDR3 runs 13 residues. CDR3 coding DNA: TGTGCCAGCACCCTCCGACAGGTCTATGGCTACACCTTC. It encodes CASTLRQVYGYTF.